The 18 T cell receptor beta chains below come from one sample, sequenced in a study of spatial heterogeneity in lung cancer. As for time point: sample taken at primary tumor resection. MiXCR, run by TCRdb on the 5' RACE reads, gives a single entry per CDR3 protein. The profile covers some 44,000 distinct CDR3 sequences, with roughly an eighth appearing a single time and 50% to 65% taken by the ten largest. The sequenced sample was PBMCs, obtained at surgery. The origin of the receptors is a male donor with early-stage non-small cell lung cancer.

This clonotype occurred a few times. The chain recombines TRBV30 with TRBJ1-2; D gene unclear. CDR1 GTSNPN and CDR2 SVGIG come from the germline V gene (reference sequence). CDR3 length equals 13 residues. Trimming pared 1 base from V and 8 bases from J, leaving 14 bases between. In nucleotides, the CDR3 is TGTGCCTGGAGTGAACCGTCGATTTGGGGCTACACCTTC. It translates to CAWSEPSIWGYTF.

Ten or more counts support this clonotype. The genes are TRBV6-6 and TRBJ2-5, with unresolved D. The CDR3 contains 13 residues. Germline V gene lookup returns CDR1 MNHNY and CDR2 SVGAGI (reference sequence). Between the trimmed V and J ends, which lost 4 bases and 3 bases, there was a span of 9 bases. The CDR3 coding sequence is TGTGCCAGCAGTTCCAGACTGGAAGAGACCCAGTACTTC. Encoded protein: CASSSRLEETQYF.

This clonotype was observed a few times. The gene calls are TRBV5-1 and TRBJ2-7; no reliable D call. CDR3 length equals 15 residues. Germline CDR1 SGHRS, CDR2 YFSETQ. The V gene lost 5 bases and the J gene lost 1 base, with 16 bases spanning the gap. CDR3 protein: CASRPDIVASYEQYF. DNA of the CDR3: TGCGCCAGCAGGCCGGATATAGTGGCGTCCTACGAGCAGTACTTC. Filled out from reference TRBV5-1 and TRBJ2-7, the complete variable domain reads KAGVTQTPRYLIKTRGQQVTLSCSPISGHRSVSWYQQTPGQGLQFLFEYFSETQRNKGNFPGRFSGRQFSNSRSEMNVSTLELGDSALYLCASRPDIVASYEQYFGPGTRLTVT.

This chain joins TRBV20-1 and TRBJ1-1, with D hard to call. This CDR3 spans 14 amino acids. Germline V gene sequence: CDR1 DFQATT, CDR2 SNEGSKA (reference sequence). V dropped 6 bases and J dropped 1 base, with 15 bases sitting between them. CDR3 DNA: TGCAGTGCCCCGCATGTGTTTAAGAACACTGAAGCTTTCTTT. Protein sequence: CSAPHVFKNTEAFF.

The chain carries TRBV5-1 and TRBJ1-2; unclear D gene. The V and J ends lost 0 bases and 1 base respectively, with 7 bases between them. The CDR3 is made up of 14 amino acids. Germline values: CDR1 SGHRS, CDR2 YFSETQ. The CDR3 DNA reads TGCGCCAGCAGCTTGGATGGCAGTAACTATGGCTACACCTTC. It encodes CASSLDGSNYGYTF.

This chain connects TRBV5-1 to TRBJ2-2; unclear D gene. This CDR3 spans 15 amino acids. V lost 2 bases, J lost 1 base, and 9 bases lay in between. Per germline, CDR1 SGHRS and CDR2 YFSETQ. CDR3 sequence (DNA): TGCGCCAGCAGCTTACCGACGGGGAACACCGGGGAGCTGTTTTTT. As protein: CASSLPTGNTGELFF.

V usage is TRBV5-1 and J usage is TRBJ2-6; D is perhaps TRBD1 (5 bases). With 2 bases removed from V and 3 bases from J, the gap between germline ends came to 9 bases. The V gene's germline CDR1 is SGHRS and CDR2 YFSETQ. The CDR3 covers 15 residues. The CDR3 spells CASSFTGNGANVLTF. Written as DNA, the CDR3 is TGCGCCAGCAGCTTTACAGGAAATGGGGCCAACGTCCTGACTTTC.

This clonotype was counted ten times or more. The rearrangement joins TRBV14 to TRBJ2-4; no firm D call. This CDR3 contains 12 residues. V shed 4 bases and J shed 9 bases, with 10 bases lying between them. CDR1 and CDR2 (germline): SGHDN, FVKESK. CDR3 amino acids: CASSLYFGIQYF. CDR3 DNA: TGTGCCAGCAGCCTCTATTTTGGCATTCAGTACTTC.

For the CDR3, the DNA is TGTGCCAGCAGCGAGCAGTCCACAGGGAGTGGCGAGCAGTACTTC. As protein: CASSEQSTGSGEQYF. The chain combines TRBV7-8 with TRBJ2-7; TRBD1 might be the D (6 bases). V lost 5 bases to trimming and J lost 6 bases, with 20 bases between them. Germline CDR1 is SGHVS and CDR2 is FQNEAQ. CDR3 size: 15 residues. The full variable domain, with the rest looked up from reference TRBV7-8 and TRBJ2-7, is GAGVSQSPRYKVAKRGQDVALRCDPISGHVSLFWYQQALGQGPEFLTYFQNEAQLDKSGLPSDRFFAERPEGSVSTLKIQRTQQEDSAVYLCASSEQSTGSGEQYFGPGTRLTVT.

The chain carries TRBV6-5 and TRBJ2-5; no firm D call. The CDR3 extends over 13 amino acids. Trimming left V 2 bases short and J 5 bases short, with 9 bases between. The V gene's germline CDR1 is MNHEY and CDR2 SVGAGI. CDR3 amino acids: CASSYGPSETQYF. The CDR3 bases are TGTGCCAGCAGTTACGGGCCCTCGGAGACCCAGTACTTC.

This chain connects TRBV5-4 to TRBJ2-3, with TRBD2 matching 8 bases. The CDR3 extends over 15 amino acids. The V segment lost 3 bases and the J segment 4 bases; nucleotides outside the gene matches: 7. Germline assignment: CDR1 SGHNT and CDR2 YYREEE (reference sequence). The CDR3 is CASSSRGGVADTQYF. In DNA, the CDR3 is TGTGCCAGCAGCTCCCGGGGGGGCGTAGCAGATACGCAGTATTTT.

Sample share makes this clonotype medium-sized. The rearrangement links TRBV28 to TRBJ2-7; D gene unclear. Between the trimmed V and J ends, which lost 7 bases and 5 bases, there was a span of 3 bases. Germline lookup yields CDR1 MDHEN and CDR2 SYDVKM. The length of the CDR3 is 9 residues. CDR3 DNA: TGTGCCAGCATCGACGAGCAGTACTTC. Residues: CASIDEQYF.

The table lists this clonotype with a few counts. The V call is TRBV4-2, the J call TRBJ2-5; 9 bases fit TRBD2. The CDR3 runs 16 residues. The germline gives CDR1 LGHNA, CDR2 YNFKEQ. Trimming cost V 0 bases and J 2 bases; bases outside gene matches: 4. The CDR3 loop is CASSQDSSGRQETQYF. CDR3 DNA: TGTGCCAGCAGCCAAGACAGTAGCGGGAGACAAGAGACCCAGTACTTC.

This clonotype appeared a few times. CDR3 residues: CASSYWDRRDGYTF. CDR3 DNA sequence: TGTGCCAGCAGTTACTGGGACAGGAGGGATGGCTACACCTTC. The V gene is TRBV6-5, the J gene TRBJ1-2; 8 nucleotides match TRBD1. V dropped 1 base and J dropped 6; count of bases not matched to a gene: 4. CDR1 and CDR2 (germline): MNHEY, SVGAGI. The CDR3 is 14 residues long.

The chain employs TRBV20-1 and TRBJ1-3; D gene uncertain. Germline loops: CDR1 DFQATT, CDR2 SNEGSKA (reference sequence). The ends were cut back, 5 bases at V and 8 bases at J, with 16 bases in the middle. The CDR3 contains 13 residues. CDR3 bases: TGCAGTGCTTGGACGGGCGGAAGGGACACCATATATTTT. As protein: CSAWTGGRDTIYF.

The CDR3 is CSAPGQGVYEQYF. The CDR3 DNA sequence: TGCAGTGCCCCGGGACAGGGAGTCTACGAGCAGTACTTC. The V and J genes are TRBV20-1 and TRBJ2-7, with TRBD1 identical over 9 bases. Germline V lookup: CDR1 DFQATT, CDR2 SNEGSKA (reference sequence). The CDR3 has 13 amino acids. Losses at the gene ends were 6 bases for V and 3 bases for J; bases not matched to a gene: 6.

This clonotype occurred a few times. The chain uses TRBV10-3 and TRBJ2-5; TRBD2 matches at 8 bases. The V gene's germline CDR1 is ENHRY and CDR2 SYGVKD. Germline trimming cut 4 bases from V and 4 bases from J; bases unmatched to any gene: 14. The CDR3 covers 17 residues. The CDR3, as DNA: TGTGCCATCAGTGGTCCGGACGGGAGGGCCCAGGGAGAGACCCAGTACTTC. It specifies CAISGPDGRAQGETQYF.

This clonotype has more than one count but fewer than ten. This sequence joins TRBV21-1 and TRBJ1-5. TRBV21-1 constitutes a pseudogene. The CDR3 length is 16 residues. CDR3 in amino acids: CASSVRDRVLNQPQHF. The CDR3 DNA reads TGTGCCAGCAGCGTGCGAGACCGCGTACTCAATCAGCCCCAGCATTTT.